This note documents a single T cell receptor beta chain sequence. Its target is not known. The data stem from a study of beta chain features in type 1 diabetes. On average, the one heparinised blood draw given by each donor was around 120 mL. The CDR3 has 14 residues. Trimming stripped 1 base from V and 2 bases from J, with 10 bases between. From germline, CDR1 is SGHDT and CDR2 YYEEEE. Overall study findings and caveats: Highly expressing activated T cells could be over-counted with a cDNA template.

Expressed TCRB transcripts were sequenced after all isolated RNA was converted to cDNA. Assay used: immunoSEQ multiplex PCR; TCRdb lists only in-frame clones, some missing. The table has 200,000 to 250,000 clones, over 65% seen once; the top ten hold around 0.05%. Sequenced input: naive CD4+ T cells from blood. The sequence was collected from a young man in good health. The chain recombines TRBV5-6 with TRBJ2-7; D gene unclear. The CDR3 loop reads CASSLLELTYEQYF. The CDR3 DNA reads TGTGCCAGCAGCTTGTTGGAACTAACCTACGAGCAGTACTTC.